The 16 T cell receptor beta chains in this list originate from one sample, sequenced in a study of blood T cell repertoires in COVID-19. TCRdb keeps only in-frame clones here, not all; method: immunoSEQ multiplex PCR. The repertoire holds hundreds of thousands of clones, with about 82% as singletons. Specimen: PBMCs or T cells enriched from blood (not recorded which). These receptors were taken from a woman between 45 and 60 years old who had recovered from COVID-19.

The CDR3 reads CASTPGRVHGYTF. The CDR3 nucleotides are TGTGCCAGCACCCCGGGCAGGGTTCATGGCTACACCTTC. V usage is TRBV28 and J usage is TRBJ1-2; perhaps TRBD1 as D (5 bases). Trimming removed 7 bases from V and 6 bases from J, with 15 bases in between. The germline gives CDR1 MDHEN, CDR2 SYDVKM. The CDR3 is 13 amino acids.

The rearrangement uses TRBV4-2 and TRBJ2-7, with TRBD1 matching over 10 bases. This CDR3 comprises 19 residues. Germline V gives CDR1 LGHNA, CDR2 YNFKEQ. V lost 0 bases, J lost 2 bases, and 13 bases stayed unmatched. The CDR3: CASSQDLPPPGQGTYEQYF. In nucleotides, the CDR3 is TGTGCCAGCAGCCAAGATCTCCCCCCACCGGGACAGGGGACCTACGAGCAGTACTTC.

The rearrangement joins TRBV7-2 to TRBJ1-1; D unresolved. The germline V and J ends were trimmed by 2 bases and 1 base, with 8 bases remaining between them. The CDR3 contains 14 residues. CDR1 is SGHTA and CDR2 is FQGNSA in the germline V gene. The CDR3 loop reads CASSLLLWNTEAFF. The CDR3 DNA reads as TGTGCCAGCAGCTTACTTCTCTGGAACACTGAAGCTTTCTTT.

This chain connects TRBV21-1 to TRBJ1-2; the table's D gene call, TRBD1, was not cross checked with the DNA. TRBV21-1 has pseudogene status. CDR3 length: 17 amino acids. This chain's CDR3 is CASSSRNSGQGRGGYTF. CDR3 coding DNA: TGTGCCAGCAGCTCTCGGAATTCGGGACAGGGAAGAGGCGGCTACACCTTC.

The rearrangement uses TRBV2 and TRBJ1-1; D possibly corresponds to TRBD1 (6 bases). The CDR3 loop spans 13 amino acids. Germline CDR1 reads SNHLY; CDR2 reads FYNNEI. The V and J ends lost 5 bases and 3 bases respectively, with 10 bases between them. The CDR3 reads CASSSGVYTEAFF. CDR3 sequence (DNA): TGTGCCAGCAGTTCAGGGGTTTACACTGAAGCTTTCTTT. Full variable domain (remainder filled in from reference TRBV2 and TRBJ1-1): EPEVTQTPSHQVTQMGQEVILRCVPISNHLYFYWYRQILGQKVEFLVSFYNNEISEKSEIFDDQFSVERPDGSNFTLKIRSTKLEDSAMYFCASSSGVYTEAFFGQGTRLTVV.

This sequence joins TRBV28 and TRBJ1-5; weak D call: TRBD1 (6 bases). The CDR3 extends over 17 amino acids. Germline values: CDR1 MDHEN, CDR2 SYDVKM. Trimming pared 4 bases from V and 7 bases from J, leaving 23 bases between. The CDR3 loop reads CASSSPHGALQGQPQHF. Here the CDR3 DNA reads TGTGCCAGCAGTTCCCCACATGGCGCCCTACAGGGCCAGCCCCAGCATTTT.

In its sample, this clone was seen once. The V call is TRBV11-2, the J call TRBJ2-2, with 8 bases aligning to TRBD2. V lost 4 bases, J lost 1 base, and 5 bases stayed unmatched. Per the germline V gene, CDR1 is SGHAT and CDR2 is FQNNGV. The CDR3 spans 16 residues. Here the CDR3 DNA reads TGTGCCAGCAGCTCCTTAGCGGGGCGGAACACCGGGGAGCTGTTTTTT. It specifies CASSSLAGRNTGELFF.

The chain has TRBV5-1 and TRBJ1-1; 8 positions match TRBD1. This CDR3 spans 17 amino acids. Germline CDR1 and CDR2: SGHRS and YFSETQ. Trimming took 2 bases from V and 0 from J; bases not matched to a gene: 9. CDR3 DNA sequence: TGCGCCAGCAGCTTACAGGGGGGCCGGGCGATGAACACTGAAGCTTTCTTT. It is translated as CASSLQGGRAMNTEAFF.

The rearrangement joins TRBV27 to TRBJ1-2; the D gene is possibly TRBD1 (6 bases). CDR1 MNHEY and CDR2 SMNVEV come from the germline V gene (reference sequence). V was pared by 4 bases and J by 7 bases, with 22 bases between. The CDR3 is made up of 16 amino acids. The CDR3, as DNA: TGTGCCAGCAGTTCCGACCACCACCGGGACACTTTTGGCTACACCTTC. Protein product: CASSSDHHRDTFGYTF.

The chain is built from TRBV2 and TRBJ1-4; 7 bases are a match to TRBD1. The germline V gene has CDR1 SNHLY and CDR2 FYNNEI. CDR3 length: 11 amino acids. The junction had 5 bases not matched to a gene; V was cut back by 9 bases and J by 10 bases. The CDR3 DNA reads TGTGCCAGGAAGACAGGGCTAAAACTGTTTTTT. Protein product: CARKTGLKLFF. The whole variable domain, remainder taken from reference TRBV2 and TRBJ1-4, is EPEVTQTPSHQVTQMGQEVILRCVPISNHLYFYWYRQILGQKVEFLVSFYNNEISEKSEIFDDQFSVERPDGSNFTLKIRSTKLEDSAMYFCARKTGLKLFFGSGTQLSVL.

The chain recombines TRBV5-1 with TRBJ2-7; 15 bases fit TRBD2. This CDR3 is 16 amino acids long. V dropped 4 bases and J dropped 4; count of bases not matched to a gene: 6. The germline V gene has CDR1 SGHRS and CDR2 YFSETQ. CDR3 in DNA: TGCGCCAGCAGCCCTGGACTAGCGGGAGGGTTTTACGAGCAGTACTTC. It codes for CASSPGLAGGFYEQYF.

V gene TRBV18 combines with J gene TRBJ1-1, with D perhaps matching TRBD1 (6 bases). The CDR3 totals 15 residues. With 3 bases removed from V and 0 bases from J, the gap between germline ends came to 11 bases. The germline CDR1 and CDR2 sequences are KGHSH and LQKENI. This CDR3 reads CASSPWTEMNTEAFF. Written as DNA, the CDR3 is TGTGCCAGCTCACCCTGGACAGAGATGAACACTGAAGCTTTCTTT.

The chain uses TRBV28 and TRBJ1-2; D remains unclear. CDR1 is MDHEN, CDR2 SYDVKM, per germline. Trimming stripped 4 bases from V and 10 bases from J, with 13 bases between. The CDR3 length is 12 residues. The CDR3 loop is CASSSVSRDYTF. CDR3 DNA sequence: TGTGCCAGCAGTTCTGTGAGTCGAGACTACACCTTC.

The chain is built from TRBV5-6 and TRBJ2-7; 9 nucleotides align to TRBD2. The CDR3 spans 16 residues. The germline gives CDR1 SGHDT, CDR2 YYEEEE. Trimming took 0 bases from V and 4 from J; bases not matched to a gene: 8. CDR3 coding DNA: TGTGCCAGCAGCTTGGATCGCGGGAGGGATATTTACGAGCAGTACTTC. Residues: CASSLDRGRDIYEQYF.

V and J are TRBV7-2 and TRBJ1-2, with D possibly matching TRBD1 (6 bases). This CDR3 comprises 13 residues. V dropped 5 bases and J dropped 5 bases, with 12 bases sitting between them. Germline V gene lookup returns CDR1 SGHTA and CDR2 FQGNSA. CDR3 sequence: CASSPRTAYGYTF. The CDR3 DNA reads TGTGCCAGCAGCCCCAGGACAGCTTATGGCTACACCTTC.

This chain joins TRBV19 and TRBJ1-2, with unresolved D. V lost 5 bases and J 0 bases, leaving 10 bases between the germline ends. The CDR3 totals 14 residues. The germline V gene encodes CDR1 LNHDA and CDR2 SQIVND (reference sequence). CDR3 nucleotides: TGTGCCAGTAGTTACCCTCGGGCTAACTATGGCTACACCTTC. Translated: CASSYPRANYGYTF.